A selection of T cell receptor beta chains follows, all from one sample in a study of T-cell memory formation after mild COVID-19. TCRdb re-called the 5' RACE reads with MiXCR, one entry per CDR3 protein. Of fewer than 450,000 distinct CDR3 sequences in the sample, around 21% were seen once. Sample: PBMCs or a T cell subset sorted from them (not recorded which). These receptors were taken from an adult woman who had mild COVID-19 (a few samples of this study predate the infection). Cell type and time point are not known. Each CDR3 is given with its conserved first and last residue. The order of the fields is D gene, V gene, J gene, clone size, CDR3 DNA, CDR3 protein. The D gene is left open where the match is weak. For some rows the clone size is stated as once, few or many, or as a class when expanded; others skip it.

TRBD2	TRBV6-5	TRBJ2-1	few	TGTGCCAGCAGTTACGAGCGGGGGCGATACAATGAGCAGTTCTTC	CASSYERGRYNEQFF
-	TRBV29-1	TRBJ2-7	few	TGCAGCGTTGCGGTTAACTCCTACGAGCAGTACTTC	CSVAVNSYEQYF
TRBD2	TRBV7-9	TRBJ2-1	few	TGTGCCAGCAGCCCGATTAGTAGCGGGAGGGCGAGTGAGCAGTTCTTC	CASSPISSGRASEQFF
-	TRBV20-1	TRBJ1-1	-	TGCAGTGCTAGAGTCCCGGGGGCGAACACTGAAGCTTTCTTT	CSARVPGANTEAFF
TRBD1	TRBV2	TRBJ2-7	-	TGTGCCAGCAGTCTAGACAGGGTAGGATCCTACGAGCAGTACTTC	CASSLDRVGSYEQYF
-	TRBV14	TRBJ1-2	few	TGTGCCAGCAGCCCAGGAGTTAGCTATGGCTACACCTTC	CASSPGVSYGYTF
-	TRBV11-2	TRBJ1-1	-	TGTGCCAGCTCCCTTGAAAGGGGGGCGGTAGCTTTATTT	CASSLERGAVALF
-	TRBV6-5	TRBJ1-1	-	TGTGCCAGCAGTTACTCGATTTATAACACTGAAGCTTTCTTT	CASSYSIYNTEAFF
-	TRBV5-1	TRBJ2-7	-	TGCGCCAGCAGCGAGATCAGGTCTTTCCACGAGCAGTACTTC	CASSEIRSFHEQYF
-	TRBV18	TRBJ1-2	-	TGTGCCAGCTCACCTCCCCACCGGAACTATGGCTACACCTTC	CASSPPHRNYGYTF
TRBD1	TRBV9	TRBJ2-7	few	TGTGCCAGCAGCCAAGGACAGGGGGTCCTGGAGCAGTACTTC	CASSQGQGVLEQYF
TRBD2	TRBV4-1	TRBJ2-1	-	TGCGCCAGCAGCCAAGATACGCCTAGCGGATACAATGAGCAGTTCTTC	CASSQDTPSGYNEQFF
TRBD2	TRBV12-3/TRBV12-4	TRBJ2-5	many	TGTGCCAGCACCGTGGGACTAGCGGGGGGTAAAGAGACCCAGTACTTC	CASTVGLAGGKETQYF
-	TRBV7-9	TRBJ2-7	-	TGTGCCAGCAGCGCGGACACACCGTCACTCGAGCAGTACTTC	CASSADTPSLEQYF
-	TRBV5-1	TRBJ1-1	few	TGCGCCAGCAGCTTGTGGGGCATGAACACTGAAGCTTTCTTT	CASSLWGMNTEAFF
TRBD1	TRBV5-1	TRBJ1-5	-	TGCGCCAGCAGCCCCGGGACAGAAAATCAGCCCCAGCATTTT	CASSPGTENQPQHF
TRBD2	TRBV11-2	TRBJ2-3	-	TGTGCCAGCAGCTTAGTACTCGCTAAGCGGGGGGCAGTCAGGGACGTCACAGATACGCAGTATTTT	CASSLVLAKRGAVRDVTDTQYF
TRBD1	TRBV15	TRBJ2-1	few	TGTGCCACCAGCAGAGAGGGGGACAGCAAATACAATGAGCAGTTCTTC	CATSREGDSKYNEQFF
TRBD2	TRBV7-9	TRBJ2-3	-	TGTGCCAGCAGCTTAGCCCCTGGACTAGCGGGGTGGGACACAGATACGCAGTATTTT	CASSLAPGLAGWDTDTQYF
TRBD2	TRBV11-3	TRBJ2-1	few	TGTGCCAGCAGCTTGACTAGCGGGTTTTACAATGAGCAGTTCTTC	CASSLTSGFYNEQFF
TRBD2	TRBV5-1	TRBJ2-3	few	TGCGCCAGCAGCTTGGATCGGGAGGGAGATACGCAGTATTTT	CASSLDREGDTQYF
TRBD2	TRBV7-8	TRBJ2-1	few	TGTGCCAGCAGCTTAGTAAGACTAGCGGGAGTAGAAGACAATGAGCAGTTCTTC	CASSLVRLAGVEDNEQFF
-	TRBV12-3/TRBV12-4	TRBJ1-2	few	TGTGCCAGCAGACCTCCCCGCGGGGGGGACATCTATGGCTACACCTTC	CASRPPRGGDIYGYTF
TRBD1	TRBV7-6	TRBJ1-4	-	TGTGCCAGCACACCTATCCGGGACAGGGGGCGCAGAGTTGAAAAACTGTTTTTT	CASTPIRDRGRRVEKLFF
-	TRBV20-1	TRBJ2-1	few	TGCAGTGCTAGAGCAGCGCACAATGAGCAGTTCTTC	CSARAAHNEQFF
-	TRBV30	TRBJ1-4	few	TGTGCCTTGAACACTGCAACTAATGAAAAACTGTTTTTT	CALNTATNEKLFF
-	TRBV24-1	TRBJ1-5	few	TGTGCCACCAGTTTGGAGAATAGCAATCAGCCCCAGCATTTT	CATSLENSNQPQHF
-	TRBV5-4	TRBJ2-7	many	TGTGCCAGCAGCACCGACCTCCAGGAGAGCGAGCAGTACTTC	CASSTDLQESEQYF